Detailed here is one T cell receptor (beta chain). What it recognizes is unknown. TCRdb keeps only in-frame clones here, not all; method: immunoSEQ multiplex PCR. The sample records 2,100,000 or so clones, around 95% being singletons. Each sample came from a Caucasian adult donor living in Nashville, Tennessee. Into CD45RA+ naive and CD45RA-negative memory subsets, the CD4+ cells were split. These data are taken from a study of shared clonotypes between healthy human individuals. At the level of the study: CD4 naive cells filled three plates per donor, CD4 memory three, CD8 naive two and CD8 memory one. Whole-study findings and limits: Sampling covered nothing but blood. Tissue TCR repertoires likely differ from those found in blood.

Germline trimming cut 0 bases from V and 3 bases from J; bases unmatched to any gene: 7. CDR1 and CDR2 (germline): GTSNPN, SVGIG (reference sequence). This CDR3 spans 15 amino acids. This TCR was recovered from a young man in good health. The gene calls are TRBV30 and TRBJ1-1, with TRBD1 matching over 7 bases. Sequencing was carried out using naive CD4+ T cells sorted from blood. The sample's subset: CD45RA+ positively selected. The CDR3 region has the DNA TGTGCCTGGAGTGTAGGGGGCTTAGGGGACACTGAAGCTTTCTTT. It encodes CAWSVGGLGDTEAFF.